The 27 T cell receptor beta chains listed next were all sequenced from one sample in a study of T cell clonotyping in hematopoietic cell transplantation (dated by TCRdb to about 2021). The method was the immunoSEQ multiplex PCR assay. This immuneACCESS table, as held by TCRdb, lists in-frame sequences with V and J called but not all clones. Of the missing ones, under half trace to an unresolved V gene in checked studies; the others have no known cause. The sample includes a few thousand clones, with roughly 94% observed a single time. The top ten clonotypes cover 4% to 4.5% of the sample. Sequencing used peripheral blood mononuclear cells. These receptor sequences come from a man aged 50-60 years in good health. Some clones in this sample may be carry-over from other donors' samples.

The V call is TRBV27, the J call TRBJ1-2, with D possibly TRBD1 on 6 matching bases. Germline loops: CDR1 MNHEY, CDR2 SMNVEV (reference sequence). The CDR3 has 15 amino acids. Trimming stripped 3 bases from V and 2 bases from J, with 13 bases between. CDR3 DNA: TGTGCCAGCAGTTTTCTATCGGGGGGCAACTATGGCTACACCTTC. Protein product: CASSFLSGGNYGYTF.

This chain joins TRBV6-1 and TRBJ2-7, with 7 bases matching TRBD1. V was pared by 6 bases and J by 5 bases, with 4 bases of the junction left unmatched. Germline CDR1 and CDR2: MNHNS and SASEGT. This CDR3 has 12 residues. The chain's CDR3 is CASRDRVDEQYF. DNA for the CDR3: TGTGCCAGCAGAGACAGGGTGGACGAGCAGTACTTC.

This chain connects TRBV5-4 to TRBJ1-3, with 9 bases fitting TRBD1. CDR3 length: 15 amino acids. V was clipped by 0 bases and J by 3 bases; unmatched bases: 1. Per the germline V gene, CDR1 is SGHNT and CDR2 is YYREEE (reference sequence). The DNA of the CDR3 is TGTGCCAGCAGCTTGGGGGGACAGGGTGGAAACACCATATATTTT. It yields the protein CASSLGGQGGNTIYF.

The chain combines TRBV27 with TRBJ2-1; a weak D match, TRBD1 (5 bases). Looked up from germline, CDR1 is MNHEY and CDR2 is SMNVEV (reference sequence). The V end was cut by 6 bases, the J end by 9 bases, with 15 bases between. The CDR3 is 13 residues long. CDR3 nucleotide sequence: TGTGCCAGCAGCCCTTCAGGGCGCGGTGAGCAGTTCTTC. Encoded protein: CASSPSGRGEQFF.

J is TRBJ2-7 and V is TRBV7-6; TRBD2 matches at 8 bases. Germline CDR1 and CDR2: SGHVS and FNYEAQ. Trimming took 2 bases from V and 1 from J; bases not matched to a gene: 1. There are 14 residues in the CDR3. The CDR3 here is CASSLTSGSYEQYF. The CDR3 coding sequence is TGTGCCAGCAGCTTAACTAGCGGTTCCTACGAGCAGTACTTC.

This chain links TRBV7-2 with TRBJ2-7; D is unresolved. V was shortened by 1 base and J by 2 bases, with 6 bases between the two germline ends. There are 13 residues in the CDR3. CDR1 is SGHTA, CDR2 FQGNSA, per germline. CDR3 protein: CASSLGFTYEQYF. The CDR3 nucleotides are TGTGCCAGCAGCTTAGGTTTCACCTACGAGCAGTACTTC. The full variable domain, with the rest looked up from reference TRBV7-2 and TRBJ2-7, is GAGVSQSPSNKVTEKGKDVELRCDPISGHTALYWYRQSLGQGLEFLIYFQGNSAPDKSGLPSDRFSAERTGGSVSTLTIQRTQQEDSAVYLCASSLGFTYEQYFGPGTRLTVT.

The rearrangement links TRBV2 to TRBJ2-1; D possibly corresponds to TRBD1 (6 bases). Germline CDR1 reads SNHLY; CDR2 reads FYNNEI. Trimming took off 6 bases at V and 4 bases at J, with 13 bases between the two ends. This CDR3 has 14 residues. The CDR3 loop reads CASRDRPVYNEQFF. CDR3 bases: TGTGCCAGCAGGGACAGACCAGTTTACAATGAGCAGTTCTTC.

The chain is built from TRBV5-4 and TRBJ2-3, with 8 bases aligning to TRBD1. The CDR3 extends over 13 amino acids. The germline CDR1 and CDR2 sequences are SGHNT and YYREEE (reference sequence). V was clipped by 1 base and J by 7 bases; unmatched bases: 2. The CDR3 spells CASSLTGGNTQYF. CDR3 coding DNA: TGTGCCAGCAGCTTGACAGGGGGGAATACGCAGTATTTT.

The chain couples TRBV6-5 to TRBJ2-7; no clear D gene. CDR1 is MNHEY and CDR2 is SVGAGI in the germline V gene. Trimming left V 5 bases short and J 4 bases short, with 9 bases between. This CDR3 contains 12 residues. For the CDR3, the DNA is TGTGCCAGCAGTCCCACAGTATACGAGCAGTACTTC. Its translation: CASSPTVYEQYF.

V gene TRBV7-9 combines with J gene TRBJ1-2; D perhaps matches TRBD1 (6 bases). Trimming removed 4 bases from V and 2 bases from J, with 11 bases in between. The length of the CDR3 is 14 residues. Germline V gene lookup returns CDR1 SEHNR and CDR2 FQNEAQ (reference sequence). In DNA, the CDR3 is TGTGCCAGCAGCTACACAGGGTACAACTATGGCTACACCTTC. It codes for CASSYTGYNYGYTF.

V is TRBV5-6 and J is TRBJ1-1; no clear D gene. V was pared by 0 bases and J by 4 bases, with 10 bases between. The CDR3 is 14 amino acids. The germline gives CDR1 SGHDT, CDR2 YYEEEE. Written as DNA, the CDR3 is TGTGCCAGCAGCTTGGACCGAAGGAGCACTGAAGCTTTCTTT. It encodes CASSLDRRSTEAFF.

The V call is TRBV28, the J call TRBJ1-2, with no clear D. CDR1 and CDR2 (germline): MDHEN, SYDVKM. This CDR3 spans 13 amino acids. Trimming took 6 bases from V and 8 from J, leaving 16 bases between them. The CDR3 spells CASSLVQVGGYTF. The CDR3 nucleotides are TGTGCCAGCAGCCTAGTCCAGGTTGGGGGCTACACCTTC.

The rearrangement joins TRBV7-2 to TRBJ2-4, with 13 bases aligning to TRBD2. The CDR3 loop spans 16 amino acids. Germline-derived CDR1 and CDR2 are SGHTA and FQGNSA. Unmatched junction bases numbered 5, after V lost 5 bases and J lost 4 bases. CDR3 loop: CASSPTSGGPKNIQYF. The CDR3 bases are TGTGCCAGCAGCCCGACTAGCGGGGGGCCTAAAAACATTCAGTACTTC.

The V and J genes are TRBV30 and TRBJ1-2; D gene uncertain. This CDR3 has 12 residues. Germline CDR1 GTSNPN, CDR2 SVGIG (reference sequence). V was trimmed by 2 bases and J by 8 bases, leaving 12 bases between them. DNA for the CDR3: TGTGCCTGGAGTTCCCTGGTACCAGGCTACACCTTC. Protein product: CAWSSLVPGYTF.

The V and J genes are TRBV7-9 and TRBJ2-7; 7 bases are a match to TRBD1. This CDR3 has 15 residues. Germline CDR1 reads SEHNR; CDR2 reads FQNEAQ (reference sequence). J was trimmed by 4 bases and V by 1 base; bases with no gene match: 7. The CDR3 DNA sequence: TGTGCCAGCAGCTTAGGTGAGAGACAGGGTTACGAGCAGTACTTC. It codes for CASSLGERQGYEQYF.

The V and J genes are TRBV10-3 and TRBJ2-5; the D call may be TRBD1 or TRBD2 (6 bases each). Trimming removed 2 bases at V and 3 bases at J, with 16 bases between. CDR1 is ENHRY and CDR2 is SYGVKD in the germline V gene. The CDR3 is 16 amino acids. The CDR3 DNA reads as TGTGCCATCAGTGAGGTGGTGGGGGGCCTTGAAGAGACCCAGTACTTC. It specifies CAISEVVGGLEETQYF.

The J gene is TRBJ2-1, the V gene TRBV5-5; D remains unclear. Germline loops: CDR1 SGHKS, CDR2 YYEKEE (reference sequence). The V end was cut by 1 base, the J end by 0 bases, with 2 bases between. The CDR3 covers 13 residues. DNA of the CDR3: TGTGCCAGCAGCTTGAGCTCCTACAATGAGCAGTTCTTC. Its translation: CASSLSSYNEQFF.

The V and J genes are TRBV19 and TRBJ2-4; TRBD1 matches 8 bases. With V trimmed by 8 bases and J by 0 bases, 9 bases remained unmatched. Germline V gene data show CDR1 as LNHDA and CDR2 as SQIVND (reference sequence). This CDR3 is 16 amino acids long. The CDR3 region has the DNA TGTGCCAGTGCAGGACAGGGCTCTTTAGCCAAAAACATTCAGTACTTC. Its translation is CASAGQGSLAKNIQYF.

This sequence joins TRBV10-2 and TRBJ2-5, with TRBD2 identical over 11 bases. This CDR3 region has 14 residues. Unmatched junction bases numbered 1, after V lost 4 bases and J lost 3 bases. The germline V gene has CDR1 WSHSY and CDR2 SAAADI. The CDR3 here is CASSALAGEETQYF. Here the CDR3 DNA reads TGCGCCAGCAGTGCACTAGCGGGGGAAGAGACCCAGTACTTC.

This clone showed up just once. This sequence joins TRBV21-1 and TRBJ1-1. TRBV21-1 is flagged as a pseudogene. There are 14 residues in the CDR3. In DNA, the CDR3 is TGTGCCAGCAGCGCCTCAACACCGAGAGATGAAGCTTTCTTT. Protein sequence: CASSASTPRDEAFF.

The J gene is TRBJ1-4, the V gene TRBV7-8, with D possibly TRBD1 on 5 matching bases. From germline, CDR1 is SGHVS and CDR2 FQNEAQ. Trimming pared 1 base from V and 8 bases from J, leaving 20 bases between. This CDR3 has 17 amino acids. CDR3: CASSLVSGVRVEEKLFF. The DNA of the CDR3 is TGTGCCAGCAGCTTAGTATCTGGCGTCAGGGTTGAGGAAAAACTGTTTTTT.

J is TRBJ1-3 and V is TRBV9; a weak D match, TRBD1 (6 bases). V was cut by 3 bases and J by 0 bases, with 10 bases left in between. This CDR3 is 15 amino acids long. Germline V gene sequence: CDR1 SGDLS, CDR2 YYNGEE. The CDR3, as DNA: TGTGCCAGCAGCGCAGGGGCCCCCTCTGGAAACACCATATATTTT. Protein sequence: CASSAGAPSGNTIYF.

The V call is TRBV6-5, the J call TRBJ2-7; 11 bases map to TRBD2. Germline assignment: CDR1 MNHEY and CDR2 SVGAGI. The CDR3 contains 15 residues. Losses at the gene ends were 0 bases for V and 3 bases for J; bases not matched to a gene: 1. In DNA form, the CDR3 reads TGTGCCAGCAGTTACTCGGGACTAGCGGACTACGAGCAGTACTTC. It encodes CASSYSGLADYEQYF.

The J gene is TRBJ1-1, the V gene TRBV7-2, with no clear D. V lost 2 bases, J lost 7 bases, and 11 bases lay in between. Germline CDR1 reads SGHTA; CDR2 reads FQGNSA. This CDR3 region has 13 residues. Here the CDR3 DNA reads TGTGCCAGCAGCTTAAGCGGGGTGGGTGAAGCTTTCTTT. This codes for CASSLSGVGEAFF.

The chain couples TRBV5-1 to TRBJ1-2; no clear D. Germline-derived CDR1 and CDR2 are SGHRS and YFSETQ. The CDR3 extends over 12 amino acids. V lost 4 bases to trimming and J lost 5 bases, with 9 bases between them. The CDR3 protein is CASSADQYGYTF. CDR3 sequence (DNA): TGCGCCAGCAGCGCGGACCAGTATGGCTACACCTTC.

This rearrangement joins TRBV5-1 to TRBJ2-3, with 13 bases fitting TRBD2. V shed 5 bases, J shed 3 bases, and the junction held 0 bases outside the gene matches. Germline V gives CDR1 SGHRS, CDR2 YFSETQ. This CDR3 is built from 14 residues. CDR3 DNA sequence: TGCGCCAGCAGGACTAGCGGGGGGACAGATACGCAGTATTTT. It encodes CASRTSGGTDTQYF.

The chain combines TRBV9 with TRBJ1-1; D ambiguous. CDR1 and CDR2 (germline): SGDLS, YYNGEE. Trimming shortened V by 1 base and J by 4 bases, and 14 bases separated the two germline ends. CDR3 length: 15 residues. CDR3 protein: CASSVREGWVTEAFF. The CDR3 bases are TGTGCCAGCAGCGTACGAGAGGGCTGGGTCACTGAAGCTTTCTTT. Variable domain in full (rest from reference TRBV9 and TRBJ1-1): DSGVTQTPKHLITATGQRVTLRCSPRSGDLSVYWYQQSLDQGLQFLIQYYNGEERAKGNILERFSAQQFPDLHSELNLSSLELGDSALYFCASSVREGWVTEAFFGQGTRLTVV.